The 7 T cell receptor beta chains in this list originate from one sample, sequenced in a study of shared clonotypes between healthy human individuals. Clones were sequenced by immunoSEQ multiplex PCR, and TCRdb holds only the in-frame ones, with some missing. This table holds millions of clones, about 92% found once. Material: naive CD4+ T cells from PBMCs. Noted subset: CD45RA+ positively selected. The receptors here all came from a man younger than 35 in good health. Some clones in this sample may be carry-over from other donors' samples.

As regards this clone: Other DNA sequences in the same sample also yield this CDR3. The gene calls are TRBV4-3 and TRBJ2-3; D perhaps matches TRBD2 (5 bases). CDR1 is LGHNA and CDR2 is YSLEER in the germline V gene. The V end lost 3 bases, the J end lost 5 bases, and 9 bases lay between the germline ends. This CDR3 is 13 amino acids long. CDR3 in amino acids: CASSQGRGDTQYF. Here the CDR3 DNA reads TGCGCCAGCAGCCAGGGTCGGGGAGATACGCAGTATTTT.

The chain carries TRBV7-8 and TRBJ1-4; perhaps TRBD1 as D (5 bases). The CDR3 runs 15 residues. The V end was cut by 2 bases, the J end by 8 bases, with 15 bases between. Germline CDR1 and CDR2: SGHVS and FQNEAQ. This CDR3 reads CASSLSGPGLEKLFF. The CDR3 bases are TGTGCCAGCAGCTTATCCGGACCGGGGCTGGAAAAACTGTTTTTT.

The chain recombines TRBV11-2 with TRBJ2-1, with 13 bases fitting TRBD2. Germline V gives CDR1 SGHAT, CDR2 FQNNGV. CDR3 length equals 17 residues. J lost 10 bases, V lost 5 bases, and 14 bases had no gene match. CDR3 DNA: TGTGCCAGCAGCGGAACCCCCAGGACTAGCGGGAGAGGGGAGCAGTTCTTC. Residues: CASSGTPRTSGRGEQFF.

The rearrangement joins TRBV27 to TRBJ2-5; tentatively, D is TRBD1 (6 bases). Germline lookup yields CDR1 MNHEY and CDR2 SMNVEV (reference sequence). Trimming left V 6 bases short and J 2 bases short, with 19 bases between. This CDR3 is 16 amino acids long. The CDR3 DNA reads as TGTGCCAGCAGCCTAGACCGGAGCAGGGGACAAGAGACCCAGTACTTC. Protein: CASSLDRSRGQETQYF.

The chain joins TRBV6-5 to TRBJ1-4; no clear D. The CDR3 is 14 amino acids. V was pared by 2 bases and J by 5 bases, with 9 bases between. CDR1 and CDR2 (germline): MNHEY, SVGAGI. CDR3 DNA sequence: TGTGCCAGCAGTTACCGGACGGGGAATGAAAAACTGTTTTTT. Translating it yields CASSYRTGNEKLFF.

This chain links TRBV6-1 with TRBJ1-1; maybe TRBD1 (5 bases). Germline V lookup: CDR1 MNHNS, CDR2 SASEGT. CDR3 length equals 13 residues. The V end was cut by 6 bases, the J end by 0 bases, with 8 bases between. CDR3 DNA sequence: TGTGCCAGCAGCGGACATTTGAACACTGAAGCTTTCTTT. It specifies CASSGHLNTEAFF.

The J gene is TRBJ1-2, the V gene TRBV6-1, with TRBD1 matching over 7 bases. Trimming took 7 bases from V and 7 from J; bases not matched to a gene: 12. This CDR3 is 14 amino acids long. The V gene's germline CDR1 is MNHNS and CDR2 SASEGT. The CDR3 region is CASNAKQGRSGYTF. The CDR3 nucleotides are TGTGCCAGCAATGCCAAACAGGGGAGGTCTGGCTACACCTTC.